Listed below are T cell receptor beta chains from one sample, sequenced in a study of T-cell reconstitution after alpha-beta-depleted transplantation in children. TCRdb re-analysed the PCR reads in MiXCR, keeping a single row per CDR3 protein. The sample comprises around 600,000 distinct CDR3 sequences, over 9.5% of which are singletons, and around 4% rests with the top ten. The specimen comprised PBMCs from the stem cell graft donor, sampled from the stem cell graft. The source of these receptors is a human donor who donated a stem cell graft to a child with acute myeloid leukemia. CDR3s include the opening cysteine and the closing phenylalanine or tryptophan. D genes are given only for firm matches. Clone size is not always given. Where it is, it says once, few, many or a class for expanded clones.

j_call | v_call | d_call | clone_size | cdr3_nt | cdr3_aa
TRBJ2-2 | TRBV20-1 | TRBD2 | NA | TGCAGTGCTAGAGTTGGTAGCGGGGCCGGGGAGCTGTTTTTT | CSARVGSGAGELFF
TRBJ2-7 | TRBV7-9 | NA | NA | TGTGCCAGCTTGGAGACTAACTCCTACGAGCAGTACTTC | CASLETNSYEQYF
TRBJ1-5 | TRBV6-1 | NA | NA | TGTGCCAGCAGGTTTCCGGGACTTATGGCGGGGAATCAGCCCCAGCATTTT | CASRFPGLMAGNQPQHF
TRBJ2-3 | TRBV20-1 | TRBD2 | many | TGCAGTGCTAGAGTTGGAGGGCTAGCGGGAGCGGCGCAGTATTTT | CSARVGGLAGAAQYF
TRBJ2-7 | TRBV15 | NA | many | TGTGCCACCAGCAGAGTATCGGGCAGGGGGACTGGCGAGCAGTACTTC | CATSRVSGRGTGEQYF
TRBJ2-7 | TRBV7-9 | NA | NA | TGTGCCAGCAGCTCGTGGGACAACGTGCAGTACTTC | CASSSWDNVQYF
TRBJ2-5 | TRBV5-1 | NA | NA | TGCGCCAGCACTACCGAGGGAGGTGCACGAGAGACCCAGTACTTC | CASTTEGGARETQYF
TRBJ2-7 | TRBV11-2 | NA | NA | TGTGCCAGCAGCTTAGCCCCGGGGTCAGGCGAGCAGTACTTC | CASSLAPGSGEQYF
TRBJ2-1 | TRBV9 | TRBD2 | NA | TGTGCCAGCAGCGTGGTTAGCGGGGGCTGGGATGAGCAGTTCTTC | CASSVVSGGWDEQFF
TRBJ2-7 | TRBV10-3 | NA | NA | TGTGCCATCAGTGAGTCCCGGACCTACGAGCAGTACTTC | CAISESRTYEQYF
TRBJ2-2 | TRBV28 | TRBD2 | NA | TGTGCCAGCGCCATGACAGCGGGAGGGGTTCGGAACACCGGGGAGCTGTTTTTT | CASAMTAGGVRNTGELFF
TRBJ2-1 | TRBV12-3/TRBV12-4 | NA | many | TGTGCCAGCAGTTACGTGGCGGCGGGTGAGCAGTTCTTC | CASSYVAAGEQFF
TRBJ2-7 | TRBV3-1 | TRBD2 | NA | TGTGCCAGCAGCCGGGACCTAGCGGGGGGCTACGAGCAGTACTTC | CASSRDLAGGYEQYF